These 30 T cell receptor beta chains came from one sample sequenced in a study of blood T cell repertoires in COVID-19. Produced via immunoSEQ multiplex PCR; TCRdb's table is partial and in-frame only. Altogether 70,000 to 80,000 clones are present, less than 95% being singletons, with the ten largest covering 4.8%. Sequenced input: peripheral blood. The receptors shown here come from a woman aged 55-70 years with active COVID-19.

The chain is built from TRBV7-6 and TRBJ2-3; 13 bases are shared with TRBD2. Unmatched junction bases numbered 5, after V lost 1 base and J lost 7 bases. CDR1 and CDR2 from the germline V gene are SGHVS and FNYEAQ. The length of the CDR3 is 16 residues. Here the CDR3 reads CASSLGTSGSSNTQYF. CDR3 DNA sequence: TGTGCCAGCAGCTTAGGGACTAGCGGGAGCTCAAATACGCAGTATTTT.

The chain couples TRBV2 to TRBJ1-6, with 7 bases that match TRBD1. The germline V gene has CDR1 SNHLY and CDR2 FYNNEI. The CDR3 loop spans 18 amino acids. Trimming at V came to 6 bases and at J to 0 bases, leaving 11 bases not matched to a gene. The CDR3 here is CASRTSTGMLSYNSPLHF. The CDR3 DNA sequence: TGTGCCAGCAGGACCTCGACAGGGATGCTCTCCTATAATTCACCCCTCCACTTT.

The rearrangement links TRBV5-1 to TRBJ1-2, with D unresolved. The CDR3 covers 13 residues. Trimming cost V 0 bases and J 6 bases, with 9 bases left between them. Germline V gives CDR1 SGHRS, CDR2 YFSETQ. CDR3 sequence: CASSLEPINGYTF. For the CDR3, the DNA is TGCGCCAGCAGCTTGGAGCCAATAAATGGCTACACCTTC.

This chain connects TRBV18 to TRBJ2-7; 9 bases are a match to TRBD1. This CDR3 has 15 residues. Germline CDR1 KGHSH, CDR2 LQKENI. The ends lost 4 bases at V and 3 bases at J; junction bases unmatched: 7. The chain's CDR3 is CASSLGTGNFYEQYF. CDR3 sequence (DNA): TGTGCCAGCTCACTCGGGACAGGGAATTTCTACGAGCAGTACTTC.

The V gene is TRBV5-1, the J gene TRBJ2-1, with D tentatively TRBD2 (6 bases). Germline values: CDR1 SGHRS, CDR2 YFSETQ. V lost 4 bases and J lost 4, with 15 bases in between. The CDR3 has 15 amino acids. The CDR3 region has the DNA TGCGCCAGCAGCGCCGCTAGCGACCTTTACAATGAGCAGTTCTTC. Amino acid sequence: CASSAASDLYNEQFF.

The chain carries TRBV28 and TRBJ1-2; no definite D call. Germline V CDR1 and CDR2: MDHEN, SYDVKM. CDR3 length equals 13 residues. V was trimmed by 7 bases and J by 4 bases, leaving 13 bases between them. The CDR3 spells CASTFRSIYGYTF. CDR3 bases: TGTGCCAGCACTTTTAGATCTATCTATGGCTACACCTTC.

The chain recombines TRBV29-1 with TRBJ2-1; 8 positions agree with TRBD2. The germline gives CDR1 SQVTM, CDR2 ANQGSEA. The trim removed 6 bases at V and 10 bases at J, leaving 14 bases unmatched. This CDR3 spans 14 amino acids. The CDR3 spells CSVLAGPRDGEQFF. Written as DNA, the CDR3 is TGCAGCGTCTTAGCGGGGCCCCGCGACGGGGAGCAGTTCTTC.

The rearrangement uses TRBV6-5 and TRBJ2-7; tentatively, D is TRBD2 (6 bases). Trimming took off 2 bases at V and 7 bases at J, with 18 bases between the two ends. The CDR3 length is 15 residues. Per the germline V gene, CDR1 is MNHEY and CDR2 is SVGAGI. The CDR3 region is CASSYKFEGGREQYF. CDR3 DNA: TGTGCCAGCAGTTACAAATTTGAGGGAGGTAGGGAGCAGTACTTC.

This sequence joins TRBV5-4 and TRBJ2-3; possible D gene TRBD1, 5 bases. The germline gives CDR1 SGHNT, CDR2 YYREEE (reference sequence). V shed 1 base and J shed 2 bases, with 14 bases lying between them. There are 16 residues in the CDR3. CDR3 DNA sequence: TGTGCCAGCAGCTTGCGGGTAGGGGCTTACACAGATACGCAGTATTTT. Translation gives CASSLRVGAYTDTQYF.

The CDR3 DNA reads TGTGCCAGCAGTCTGACGGCCCGGTCGGGGGCTTTCTTT. It specifies CASSLTARSGAFF. The chain recombines TRBV28 with TRBJ1-1; unclear D gene. V was clipped by 5 bases and J by 11 bases, with 18 bases between them. Germline V gene data show CDR1 as MDHEN and CDR2 as SYDVKM. The CDR3 runs to 13 residues. The full variable domain, its missing parts supplied by reference TRBV28 and TRBJ1-1, is DVKVTQSSRYLVKRTGEKVFLECVQDMDHENMFWYRQDPGLGLRLIYFSYDVKMKEKGDIPEGYSVSREKKERFSLILESASTNQTSMYLCASSLTARSGAFFGQGTRLTVV.

The chain joins TRBV19 to TRBJ1-1, with 7 bases identical to TRBD1. Germline V gives CDR1 LNHDA, CDR2 SQIVND (reference sequence). The CDR3 is made up of 15 amino acids. With V trimmed by 6 bases and J by 1 base, 8 bases remained unmatched. CDR3 coding DNA: TGTGCCAGTAGACTCTCGGGACAGAGGAACACTGAAGCTTTCTTT. Residues: CASRLSGQRNTEAFF. The full variable domain, completed using reference TRBV19 and TRBJ1-1, is DGGITQSPKYLFRKEGQNVTLSCEQNLNHDAMYWYRQDPGQGLRLIYYSQIVNDFQKGDIAEGYSVSREKKESFPLTVTSAQKNPTAFYLCASRLSGQRNTEAFFGQGTRLTVV.

This chain connects TRBV28 to TRBJ1-1; no firm D call. The CDR3 length is 11 residues. The germline gives CDR1 MDHEN, CDR2 SYDVKM. Trimming cost V 11 bases and J 1 base, with 8 bases left between them. Here the CDR3 reads CASAGNTEAFF. Here the CDR3 DNA reads TGTGCCTCCGCGGGGAACACTGAAGCTTTCTTT.

V is TRBV3-1 (or the pseudogene TRBV3-2) and J is TRBJ2-7; D is possibly TRBD1 (6 bases). Germline CDR1 and CDR2: LGHDT and YNNKEL (reference sequence). The CDR3 contains 12 residues. Trimming left V 6 bases short and J 6 bases short, with 12 bases between. The CDR3: CASSQGRREQYF. The CDR3 DNA reads as TGTGCCAGCAGTCAGGGGCGGCGCGAGCAGTACTTC.

The chain employs TRBV6-5 and TRBJ2-7; 10 bases agree with TRBD2. The junction had 7 bases not matched to a gene; V was cut back by 5 bases and J by 3 bases. This CDR3 is 15 amino acids long. Per germline, CDR1 MNHEY and CDR2 SVGAGI. CDR3 amino acids: CASSPGLAAIYEQYF. In DNA, the CDR3 is TGTGCCAGCAGTCCCGGACTAGCGGCAATCTACGAGCAGTACTTC.

The rearrangement uses TRBV11-2 and TRBJ2-3; TRBD2 agrees at 7 bases. Unmatched junction bases numbered 2, after V lost 3 bases and J lost 5 bases. The CDR3 is 13 residues long. Germline loops: CDR1 SGHAT, CDR2 FQNNGV. For the CDR3, the DNA is TGTGCCAGCAGCTTTTGGGGGGGAGATACGCAGTATTTT. Its translation is CASSFWGGDTQYF.

This clone was seen once. J is TRBJ2-1 and V is TRBV5-1, with TRBD1 identical over 9 bases. The CDR3 has 12 amino acids. Unmatched junction bases numbered 3, after V lost 4 bases and J lost 10 bases. Germline values: CDR1 SGHRS, CDR2 YFSETQ. Here the CDR3 DNA reads TGCGCCAGCAGCGCTGACAGGGGGGAGCAGTTCTTC. The encoded protein is CASSADRGEQFF.

This clone was counted between two and nine times. The chain links TRBV5-1 to TRBJ1-1, with D tentatively TRBD1 (5 bases). The CDR3 runs 11 residues. CDR1 SGHRS and CDR2 YFSETQ come from the germline V gene. V was shortened by 2 bases and J by 11 bases, with 10 bases between the two germline ends. The CDR3 sequence: CASSLTGTAFF. The DNA of the CDR3 is TGCGCCAGCAGCTTAACAGGAACTGCTTTCTTT.

This chain joins TRBV5-1 and TRBJ2-1; D is unresolved. The CDR3 covers 15 residues. CDR1 is SGHRS, CDR2 YFSETQ, per germline. V was cut by 4 bases and J by 5 bases, with 16 bases left in between. CDR3 DNA sequence: TGCGCCAGCAGCCGCAGAGGAGAGTCGGACAATGAGCAGTTCTTC. Its translation: CASSRRGESDNEQFF.

The rearrangement uses TRBV28 and TRBJ1-4; 9 nucleotides align to TRBD1. Per germline, CDR1 MDHEN and CDR2 SYDVKM. This CDR3 region has 15 residues. V shed 4 bases, J shed 7 bases, and the junction held 7 bases outside the gene matches. CDR3 sequence reads: CASSSRTGEGEKLFF. CDR3 nucleotides: TGTGCCAGCAGTTCCCGGACAGGGGAGGGTGAAAAACTGTTTTTT.

The rearrangement uses TRBV5-1 and TRBJ2-7, with TRBD2 identical over 9 bases. V dropped 1 base and J dropped 7; count of bases not matched to a gene: 9. The CDR3 is 15 amino acids. From germline, CDR1 is SGHRS and CDR2 YFSETQ. The CDR3 region has the DNA TGCGCCAGCAGCTTGATTCCAGCGGGAGGTGAAGAGCAGTACTTC. It codes for CASSLIPAGGEEQYF. The entire variable domain, with the rest obtained from reference TRBV5-1 and TRBJ2-7, is as follows: KAGVTQTPRYLIKTRGQQVTLSCSPISGHRSVSWYQQTPGQGLQFLFEYFSETQRNKGNFPGRFSGRQFSNSRSEMNVSTLELGDSALYLCASSLIPAGGEEQYFGPGTRLTVT.

This chain connects TRBV6-5 to TRBJ2-5; D uncertain. Looked up from germline, CDR1 is MNHEY and CDR2 is SVGAGI. Trimming pared 8 bases from V and 2 bases from J, leaving 18 bases between. The CDR3 runs 15 residues. CDR3 in DNA: TGTGCCAGCGCCCCCCTCTCGAGCGTACAAGAGACCCAGTACTTC. Translation: CASAPLSSVQETQYF.

This chain links TRBV5-1 with TRBJ2-5, with D unclear. This CDR3 region has 16 residues. V shed 1 base and J shed 2 bases, with 15 bases lying between them. Germline-derived CDR1 and CDR2 are SGHRS and YFSETQ. CDR3 coding DNA: TGCGCCAGCAGCTTGTCCGCGGCGGCTAGGCAAGAGACCCAGTACTTC. Its protein product is CASSLSAAARQETQYF.

J is TRBJ1-6 and V is TRBV5-5; the match to TRBD1 covers 10 bases. The length of the CDR3 is 15 residues. V trimming: 5 bases; J trimming: 5 bases; junction bases outside the gene matches: 4. Germline CDR1 reads SGHKS; CDR2 reads YYEKEE (reference sequence). CDR3 DNA sequence: TGTGCCAGCAGTCAAGGACAGGGGGATAATTCACCCCTCCACTTT. It codes for CASSQGQGDNSPLHF. Supplemented by reference TRBV5-5 and TRBJ1-6, the full variable domain reads DAGVTQSPTHLIKTRGQQVTLRCSPISGHKSVSWYQQVLGQGPQFIFQYYEKEERGRGNFPDRFSARQFPNYSSELNVNALLLGDSALYLCASSQGQGDNSPLHFGNGTRLTVT.

The chain is built from TRBV19 and TRBJ2-3; possible D gene TRBD1, 6 bases. The CDR3 is made up of 13 amino acids. Between the trimmed V and J ends, which lost 7 bases and 2 bases, there was a span of 10 bases. CDR1 LNHDA and CDR2 SQIVND come from the germline V gene (reference sequence). The CDR3 is CASKDRSTDTQYF. DNA for the CDR3: TGTGCCAGTAAAGACAGGTCCACAGATACGCAGTATTTT. The full variable domain, in which reference TRBV19 and TRBJ2-3 provide the parts outside the CDR3, is DGGITQSPKYLFRKEGQNVTLSCEQNLNHDAMYWYRQDPGQGLRLIYYSQIVNDFQKGDIAEGYSVSREKKESFPLTVTSAQKNPTAFYLCASKDRSTDTQYFGPGTRLTVL.

This chain connects TRBV7-9 to TRBJ2-1; D is unclear. The V end was cut by 5 bases, the J end by 0 bases, with 14 bases between. CDR3 length: 16 residues. Per germline, CDR1 SEHNR and CDR2 FQNEAQ (reference sequence). CDR3 DNA: TGTGCCAGCAGCCCCCCCGGTTCTAGCTCCTACAATGAGCAGTTCTTC. Amino acid sequence: CASSPPGSSSYNEQFF.

V usage is TRBV7-9 and J usage is TRBJ2-3; the D is unclear. The germline V and J ends were trimmed by 4 bases and 2 bases, with 10 bases remaining between them. CDR3 length equals 14 residues. Germline assignment: CDR1 SEHNR and CDR2 FQNEAQ (reference sequence). The CDR3 sequence: CASSSPLLTDTQYF. The CDR3, as DNA: TGTGCCAGCAGCTCTCCCCTCCTCACAGATACGCAGTATTTT.

This sequence joins TRBV15 and TRBJ2-7, with TRBD2 matching over 8 bases. The CDR3 spans 20 residues. The V gene end was trimmed by 5 bases and the J gene end by 3 bases; junction bases not matched to a gene: 24. The germline V gene encodes CDR1 LNHNV and CDR2 YYDKDF (reference sequence). CDR3 nucleotides: TGTGCCACCAGCCCGGCGGGGAGAACTAGCGGAGACTTAACTATCTACGAGCAGTACTTC. Translation: CATSPAGRTSGDLTIYEQYF.

This sequence joins TRBV6-6 and TRBJ2-7; D possibly corresponds to TRBD1 (6 bases). CDR1 MNHNY and CDR2 SVGAGI come from the germline V gene (reference sequence). V was shortened by 2 bases and J by 2 bases, with 13 bases between the two germline ends. CDR3 length: 15 residues. CDR3 bases: TGTGCCAGCAGTTACCGTGAGACAGGTACCTACGAGCAGTACTTC. It codes for CASSYRETGTYEQYF.

The gene calls are TRBV28 and TRBJ2-6, with D maybe TRBD1 (6 bases). The germline CDR1 and CDR2 sequences are MDHEN and SYDVKM. The CDR3 extends over 13 amino acids. The germline V and J ends were trimmed by 10 bases and 10 bases, with 17 bases remaining between them. CDR3 loop: CATYVQGPNVLTF. The CDR3, as DNA: TGTGCCACCTATGTCCAGGGGCCAAACGTCCTGACTTTC.

V usage is TRBV2 and J usage is TRBJ1-1, with 8 bases that match TRBD1. The length of the CDR3 is 15 residues. CDR1 SNHLY and CDR2 FYNNEI come from the germline V gene. With 5 bases clipped from V and 0 bases from J, the junction kept 5 bases outside the gene matches. The CDR3 DNA reads as TGTGCCAGCAGTCCTCCGGGACAGGTGAACACTGAAGCTTTCTTT. It is translated as CASSPPGQVNTEAFF.